The entry below describes one TCR beta chain. Clones were read by immunoSEQ multiplex PCR, and TCRdb kept only the in-frame ones, dropping some. The sample lists more than 25,000 clones, 75% to 80% occurring once. This sample is drawn from a study of neoadjuvant nivolumab and ipilimumab in lung cancer. The CDR3 length is 16 residues. J lost 7 bases, V lost 3 bases, and 8 bases had no gene match. Germline lookup yields CDR1 SGHTA and CDR2 FQGTGA. The receptor comes from an adult with non-small cell lung cancer. The chain combines TRBV7-3 with TRBJ2-1; 11 bases match TRBD2. The starting material was tumor tissue, obtained after neoadjuvant nivolumab, alone or with ipilimumab, at or shortly before surgery. The CDR3 here is CASSFGLAGGLNEQFF. CDR3 in DNA: TGTGCCAGCAGCTTTGGGCTAGCGGGGGGACTAAATGAGCAGTTCTTC.